Following are 27 T cell receptor beta chains from one sample sequenced in a study of spatial heterogeneity in lung cancer. TCRdb re-analysed the 5' RACE reads in MiXCR, keeping a single row per CDR3 protein. This table has a few thousand distinct CDR3 sequences, about 16% appearing once. As for time point: sample taken at primary tumor resection. Tumor, nontumor lung or frozen PBMC supplied whole RNA, sequenced without sorting. This specimen consisted of PBMCs, obtained at surgery. The receptor set was obtained from a male donor with early-stage non-small cell lung cancer.

The J gene is TRBJ2-5, the V gene TRBV7-8, with 7 bases lining up with TRBD2. Trimming removed 2 bases from V and 4 bases from J; junction bases left unmatched: 4. The CDR3 sequence is 14 residues long. Germline values: CDR1 SGHVS, CDR2 FQNEAQ. The CDR3: CASSLLSGGETQYF. The CDR3 DNA reads TGTGCCAGCAGCTTACTGTCGGGGGGAGAGACCCAGTACTTC.

This clonotype was seen a few times. The chain carries TRBV9 and TRBJ2-1, with 10 bases identical to TRBD1. CDR1 is SGDLS, CDR2 YYNGEE, per germline. The CDR3 has 16 residues. V was clipped by 3 bases and J by 4 bases; unmatched bases: 7. CDR3 sequence reads: CASSAGTGDMYNEQFF. The CDR3 DNA follows: TGTGCCAGCAGCGCCGGGACAGGGGACATGTACAATGAGCAGTTCTTC.

By its share, this clonotype is medium-sized. V is TRBV2 and J is TRBJ2-3, with unresolved D. The germline V gene has CDR1 SNHLY and CDR2 FYNNEI. Trimming pared 0 bases from V and 0 bases from J, leaving 13 bases between. This CDR3 region has 17 residues. The CDR3 loop is CASSEALRAESTDTQYF. Here the CDR3 DNA reads TGTGCCAGCAGTGAAGCGCTTCGGGCAGAGAGCACAGATACGCAGTATTTT. Full variable domain (outside the CDR3, taken from reference TRBV2 and TRBJ2-3): EPEVTQTPSHQVTQMGQEVILRCVPISNHLYFYWYRQILGQKVEFLVSFYNNEISEKSEIFDDQFSVERPDGSNFTLKIRSTKLEDSAMYFCASSEALRAESTDTQYFGPGTRLTVL.

This clonotype was recorded a few times. This chain uses TRBV11-2 with TRBJ2-2, with 9 bases fitting TRBD1. After removal of 1 base from V and 5 bases from J, the junction contained 2 bases not matched to a gene. The CDR3 extends over 15 amino acids. The germline CDR1 and CDR2 sequences are SGHAT and FQNNGV. CDR3 in amino acids: CASSLGTGVTGELFF. CDR3 in DNA: TGTGCCAGCAGCTTAGGGACAGGGGTAACCGGGGAGCTGTTTTTT. The full variable domain, with the rest looked up from reference TRBV11-2 and TRBJ2-2, is EAGVAQSPRYKIIEKRQSVAFWCNPISGHATLYWYQQILGQGPKLLIQFQNNGVVDDSQLPKDRFSAERLKGVDSTLKIQPAKLEDSAVYLCASSLGTGVTGELFFGEGSRLTVL.

In its sample, this clonotype was seen many times. The chain is built from TRBV6-6 and TRBJ1-1; unclear D gene. The CDR3 loop spans 13 amino acids. The V gene's germline CDR1 is MNHNY and CDR2 SVGAGI (reference sequence). V was shortened by 2 bases and J by 2 bases, with 6 bases between the two germline ends. The DNA for the CDR3 is TGTGCCAGCAGTTACGAGGGAAACACTGAAGCTTTCTTT. Translating gives CASSYEGNTEAFF.

This clonotype counts as medium-sized (0.01 to 0.1%). The chain uses TRBV9 and TRBJ2-3, with TRBD1 matching over 7 bases. V lost 4 bases to trimming and J lost 3 bases; unmatched junction nucleotides: 11. This CDR3 contains 16 residues. Germline loops: CDR1 SGDLS, CDR2 YYNGEE. CDR3: CASSQTTGFGTDTQYF. The CDR3 nucleotides read TGTGCCAGCAGCCAAACGACAGGGTTTGGAACAGATACGCAGTATTTT.

This clonotype appeared a few times. This sequence joins TRBV20-1 and TRBJ2-7; TRBD2 matches 10 bases. Germline lookup yields CDR1 DFQATT and CDR2 SNEGSKA (reference sequence). J was trimmed by 1 base and V by 0 bases; bases with no gene match: 6. CDR3 length: 16 residues. The CDR3 is CSARELAGDRSYEQYF. The CDR3 DNA is TGCAGTGCTAGAGAGCTAGCGGGAGACCGATCCTACGAGCAGTACTTC.

This clonotype is labeled as medium-sized (0.01 to 0.1%). V and J are TRBV2 and TRBJ2-3; 9 nucleotides agree with TRBD2. Trimming at V came to 7 bases and at J to 0 bases, leaving 8 bases not matched to a gene. This CDR3 comprises 16 residues. The germline V gene encodes CDR1 SNHLY and CDR2 FYNNEI. In DNA, the CDR3 is TGTGCCAGCACCCCGGGACTAGCCGCTAGCACAGATACGCAGTATTTT. Residues: CASTPGLAASTDTQYF.

This clonotype is medium-sized by share. Written as DNA, the CDR3 is TGCAGTGCTAAAGTTAGCAATCAGCCCCAGCATTTT. Residues: CSAKVSNQPQHF. The V call is TRBV20-1, the J call TRBJ1-5; D uncertain. Germline CDR1 reads DFQATT; CDR2 reads SNEGSKA (reference sequence). V was trimmed by 4 bases and J by 0 bases, leaving 4 bases between them. The CDR3 spans 12 residues.

There are a few counts of this clonotype. The chain couples TRBV30 to TRBJ2-3; D is possibly TRBD2 (5 bases). The V and J ends lost 8 bases and 5 bases respectively, with 17 bases between them. The V gene's germline CDR1 is GTSNPN and CDR2 SVGIG (reference sequence). There are 13 residues in the CDR3. In nucleotides, the CDR3 is TGTGCCGGCGGGCAGAGGGAGAGAGATACGCAGTATTTT. This sequence encodes CAGGQRERDTQYF.

This clonotype was detected a few times. This chain joins TRBV23-1 and TRBJ2-5; tentative D call: TRBD2 (5 bases). TRBV23-1 is an open reading frame, and its role is uncertain. The CDR3 covers 15 residues. Trimming took off 0 bases at V and 0 bases at J, with 8 bases between the two ends. The CDR3 DNA reads as TGCGCCAGCAGTCAATCAGCGGAAAACCAAGAGACCCAGTACTTC. This sequence encodes CASSQSAENQETQYF.

J is TRBJ2-7 and V is TRBV10-2; 12 nucleotides align to TRBD2. V gave up 5 bases and J gave up 6 bases; unmatched junction bases: 8. From germline, CDR1 is WSHSY and CDR2 SAAADI. The CDR3 extends over 15 amino acids. CDR3 region: CASSPILAGGGEQYF. CDR3 DNA: TGCGCCAGCAGTCCCATACTAGCGGGAGGTGGCGAGCAGTACTTC.

The table lists this clonotype with a few counts. The V call is TRBV20-1, the J call TRBJ2-1; D remains unclear. V gave up 6 bases and J gave up 6 bases, with 12 bases separating them. Germline-derived CDR1 and CDR2 are DFQATT and SNEGSKA (reference sequence). This CDR3 spans 12 amino acids. This CDR3 reads CSAQTVINEQFF. CDR3 in DNA: TGCAGTGCCCAGACGGTAATCAATGAGCAGTTCTTC.

This clonotype was observed at least ten times. This chain connects TRBV5-1 to TRBJ1-2; 7 nucleotides line up with TRBD1. The CDR3 has 14 amino acids. Trimming at V came to 5 bases and at J to 4 bases, leaving 8 bases not matched to a gene. Germline assignment: CDR1 SGHRS and CDR2 YFSETQ. The CDR3 is CASRVKGAGYGYTF. The CDR3 DNA follows: TGCGCCAGCAGGGTCAAGGGGGCTGGCTATGGCTACACCTTC.

This sequence joins TRBV6-5 and TRBJ2-3; no clear D gene. The CDR3 extends over 13 amino acids. Germline assignment: CDR1 MNHEY and CDR2 SVGAGI. Between the trimmed V and J ends, which lost 2 bases and 4 bases, there was a span of 7 bases. The CDR3 here is CASSYPKADTQYF. The DNA of the CDR3 is TGTGCCAGCAGTTACCCCAAGGCAGATACGCAGTATTTT.

This clonotype was seen a few times. V gene TRBV9 combines with J gene TRBJ2-1, with 8 positions matching TRBD1. The CDR3 covers 14 residues. V lost 5 bases and J lost 4; bases outside the gene matches: 5. CDR1 is SGDLS and CDR2 is YYNGEE in the germline V gene. The CDR3 reads CASRRGQEYNEQFF. The CDR3 nucleotides read TGTGCCAGCAGGAGGGGACAGGAGTACAATGAGCAGTTCTTC.

This clonotype is labeled medium-sized. V gene TRBV18 combines with J gene TRBJ2-3; D uncertain. The ends were cut back, 0 bases at V and 0 bases at J, with 4 bases in the middle. CDR1 is KGHSH, CDR2 LQKENI, per germline. The CDR3 covers 14 residues. DNA for the CDR3: TGTGCCAGCTCACCACCCTCAAGCACAGATACGCAGTATTTT. This codes for CASSPPSSTDTQYF. Looking up the rest from reference TRBV18 and TRBJ2-3 gives the full variable domain: NAGVMQNPRHLVRRRGQEARLRCSPMKGHSHVYWYRQLPEEGLKFMVYLQKENIIDESGMPKERFSAEFPKEGPSILRIQQVVRGDSAAYFCASSPPSSTDTQYFGPGTRLTVL.

The chain is built from TRBV7-9 and TRBJ2-3, with D perhaps matching TRBD1 (6 bases). The CDR3 sequence is 15 residues long. Trimming stripped 3 bases from V and 6 bases from J, with 16 bases between. Germline V gives CDR1 SEHNR, CDR2 FQNEAQ (reference sequence). CDR3 DNA: TGTGCCAGCAGCTTTGGACAGAGAGACTGGGATACGCAGTATTTT. This codes for CASSFGQRDWDTQYF.

By sample share, this clonotype is medium-sized (0.01 to 0.1%). The genes are TRBV4-3 and TRBJ2-7, with 8 bases identical to TRBD2. Germline assignment: CDR1 LGHNA and CDR2 YSLEER. CDR3 length: 14 amino acids. The ends lost 4 bases at V and 4 bases at J; junction bases unmatched: 6. The CDR3 is CASSRGLGKYEQYF. The DNA of the CDR3 is TGCGCCAGCAGCCGGGGACTAGGAAAATACGAGCAGTACTTC.

By share, this clonotype counts as hyperexpanded. This CDR3 is CASSPMVNQPQHF. The CDR3 nucleotides read TGTGCCAGCTCCCCGATGGTGAATCAGCCCCAGCATTTT. This chain connects TRBV6-6 to TRBJ1-5; D gene uncertain. In germline, CDR1 is MNHNY, CDR2 SVGAGI (reference sequence). The CDR3 extends over 13 amino acids. The V end was cut by 8 bases, the J end by 4 bases, with 12 bases between.

The chain has TRBV3-1 and TRBJ2-3; no clear D gene. Germline assignment: CDR1 LGHDT and CDR2 YNNKEL (reference sequence). This CDR3 is 12 amino acids long. Trimming took off 3 bases at V and 1 base at J, with 2 bases between the two ends. The CDR3 spells CASSHGTDTQYF. The CDR3 DNA is TGTGCCAGCAGCCATGGCACAGATACGCAGTATTTT.

This clonotype has at least ten counts. CDR3 DNA sequence: TGTGCCAGCAGCTCGCCGACTAGCTATGAGCAGTTCTTC. Amino acids: CASSSPTSYEQFF. The V and J genes are TRBV7-6 and TRBJ2-1, with 7 nucleotides matching TRBD2. V lost 4 bases, J lost 8 bases, and 5 bases stayed unmatched. In germline, CDR1 is SGHVS, CDR2 FNYEAQ. The CDR3 spans 13 residues.

This rearrangement joins TRBV28 to TRBJ1-1; no clear D gene. The CDR3 has 12 residues. Trimming left V 8 bases short and J 0 bases short, with 7 bases between. CDR1 MDHEN and CDR2 SYDVKM come from the germline V gene. CDR3 sequence reads: CASFDLNTEAFF. The CDR3 DNA follows: TGTGCCAGCTTTGATCTGAACACTGAAGCTTTCTTT.

This clonotype was seen many times. The chain joins TRBV29-1 to TRBJ1-1; TRBD1 is a possible D gene (6 bases). The V end was cut by 1 base, the J end by 4 bases, with 10 bases between. Germline V gives CDR1 SQVTM, CDR2 ANQGSEA. The CDR3 runs to 13 residues. The CDR3 nucleotides read TGCAGCGTTGAAGGGGGGCCACTCACTGAAGCTTTCTTT. It encodes CSVEGGPLTEAFF.

This clonotype was detected once. The V gene is TRBV6-6, the J gene TRBJ1-6; a weak D match, TRBD1 (6 bases). The CDR3 spans 16 residues. Looked up from germline, CDR1 is MNHNY and CDR2 is SVGAGI (reference sequence). V lost 8 bases, J lost 0 bases, and 14 bases lay in between. The CDR3 protein is CASRGDTFSYNSPLHF. The CDR3 DNA follows: TGTGCCAGCCGAGGGGACACTTTCTCCTATAATTCACCCCTCCACTTT.

Relative to its sample, this clonotype is medium-sized (0.01 to 0.1%). This chain's CDR3 is CASSSLPARTQYF. In DNA, the CDR3 is TGTGCCAGCAGCTCCCTTCCGGCCCGGACCCAGTACTTC. The chain uses TRBV6-6 and TRBJ2-5, with D unclear. The germline gives CDR1 MNHNY, CDR2 SVGAGI (reference sequence). This CDR3 spans 13 amino acids. V was shortened by 6 bases and J by 7 bases, with 15 bases between the two germline ends.

The DNA of the CDR3 is TGTGCCAGCACTCTTTCGGGGGAAAGCAATCAGCCCCAGCATTTT. It is translated as CASTLSGESNQPQHF. This chain uses TRBV6-6 with TRBJ1-5, with a tentative D call TRBD1 (5 bases). The length of the CDR3 is 15 residues. Germline V gives CDR1 MNHNY, CDR2 SVGAGI (reference sequence). Trimming took off 7 bases at V and 1 base at J, with 14 bases between the two ends.